Listed below are T cell receptor beta chains from one sample, sequenced in a study of CD8 T cells in Susac syndrome. TCRdb called the immunoSEQ multiplex PCR reads again in MiXCR, with one record for every CDR3 protein. In the table there are about 240,000 distinct CDR3 sequences, 90% to 96% of which are singletons. Sequencing was performed on CD4+ T cells from PBMCs. These receptor sequences come from a human donor with Susac syndrome. Each CDR3 is given with its conserved first and last residue. Size is stated for part of the rows, as once, few or many counts, or as a class when the clone is expanded.

TRBV29-1 | - | CSVVRGASTNEKLFF
TRBV30 | - | CACGSGNTDTQYF
TRBV9 | - | CASSPGDSQETQYF
TRBV20-1 | - | CSARVLESTQYF
TRBV6-6 | - | CASSYGQASDTQYF
TRBV7-3 | - | CASSQGGLAGVSSYNEQFF
TRBV16 | once | CASSQLTGTEIF
TRBV2 | - | CASRAGTLQETQYF
TRBV20-1 | once | CSASYSTGGYTDTQYF
TRBV7-3 | - | CASSTGSGGFGEQFF
TRBV6-5 | few | CASSFGQGTEAFF
TRBV19 | - | CASRRVLRATDNEQFF
TRBV5-4 | - | CASSFGGARGTIGQPQHF
TRBV9 | - | CASSVEAYTQYF
TRBV30 | - | CAWPAGQNTGELFF
TRBV4-1 | once | CASRPPGSDQPQHF
TRBV6-1 | - | CASSGDRGRETQYF
TRBV12-3/TRBV12-4 | once | CATLPSGRSNEQFF
TRBV7-7 | once | CASSPPHGGEQFF
TRBV20-1 | once | CSASGGQKLYGYTF
TRBV5-1 | - | CASSPGIFGKLTGELFF
TRBV4-1 | once | CASSPQLAGNEQFF
TRBV6-5 | - | CASSYSGGRGSNQPQHF
TRBV2 | - | CASITDHPRNTEAFF
TRBV12-3/TRBV12-4 | once | CASSPGRSSNQPQHF
TRBV5-6 | - | CASSLGGGGHYGYTF
TRBV11-3 | - | CASSYSQDKEGEKLFF
TRBV11-1 | - | CASSLQGSGKNIQYF
TRBV18 | once | CASSPPPATLTGELFF
TRBV28 | - | CASSPWGAYEQYF